This TCR beta chain was observed in a study of T cell repertoires in cytomegalovirus infection. The overall study: Selection of CMV epitopes for the study included recently identified HLA-C-restricted and well-studied HLA-B-restricted ones. Public TCR beta signatures marked donors with CMV infection and the matching HLA.

Study-wide points: People with CMV and the relevant HLA were identified by cumulative public TCR beta family frequency.

As regards this clonotype: Antigen: not known. The junction does not match germline at one end; this may be a read error.

This CDR3 contains 15 residues. Germline V gives CDR1 MGHRA, CDR2 YSYEKL. TCRdb called the reads again in MiXCR, with one record for every CDR3 protein. The sample lists about 920,000 distinct CDR3 sequences; less than 40% were seen once. Sequenced here: cultured CD8+ T cells from PBMCs, sampled from culture after CMV antigen stimulation. V usage is TRBV4-1 and J usage is TRBJ1-2; possibly TRBD1 for D (5 bases). The TCR originated in a human donor in good health (CMV status not recorded). Some clones in this sample may be carry-over from other donors' samples. The CDR3 nucleotides are TGTGCCAGCAGCCAAGATAAGCCTGGGGCTGAGGGCTACACCTTC. It specifies CASSQDKPGAEGYTF.